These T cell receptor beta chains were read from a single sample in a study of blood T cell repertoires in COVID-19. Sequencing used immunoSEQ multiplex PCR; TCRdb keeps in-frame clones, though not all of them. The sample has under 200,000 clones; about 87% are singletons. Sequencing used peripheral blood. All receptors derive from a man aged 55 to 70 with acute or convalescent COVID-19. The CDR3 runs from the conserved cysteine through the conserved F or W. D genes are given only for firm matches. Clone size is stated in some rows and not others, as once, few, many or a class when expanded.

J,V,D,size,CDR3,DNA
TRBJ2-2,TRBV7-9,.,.,CASSPSGNTGELFF,TGTGCCAGCAGCCCCAGCGGGAACACCGGGGAGCTGTTTTTT
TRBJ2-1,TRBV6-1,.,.,CASSEARQGEQFF,TGTGCCAGCAGTGAAGCGCGCCAGGGTGAGCAGTTCTTC
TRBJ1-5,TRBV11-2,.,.,CASSPHGRDEQPQHF,TGTGCCAGCAGCCCCCACGGCAGGGATGAACAGCCCCAGCATTTT
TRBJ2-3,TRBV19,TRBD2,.,CASSILREGRDTQYF,TGTGCCAGTAGTATCCTGCGGGAGGGCCGAGATACGCAGTATTTT
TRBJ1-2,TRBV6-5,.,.,CASSYWRQSDHSYTF,TGTGCCAGCAGTTACTGGAGACAGAGTGATCATAGCTACACCTTC
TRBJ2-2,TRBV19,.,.,CASSTKAVRTGTRHRELFF,TGTGCCAGTAGTACCAAAGCAGTCAGGACCGGGACTCGGCACCGGGAGCTGTTTTTT
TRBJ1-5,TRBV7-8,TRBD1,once,CATYYRGNQPQHF,TGTGCCACTTACTACAGGGGGAATCAGCCCCAGCATTTT
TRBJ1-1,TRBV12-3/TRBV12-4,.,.,CASSLGAATEAFF,TGTGCCAGCAGTTTAGGGGCTGCCACTGAAGCTTTCTTT
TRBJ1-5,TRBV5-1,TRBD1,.,CASSLVGGVGQPQHF,TGCGCCAGCAGCTTGGTAGGGGGCGTTGGTCAGCCCCAGCATTTT
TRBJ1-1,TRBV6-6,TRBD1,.,CASSPTGTVNTEAFF,TGTGCCAGCAGTCCCACCGGGACAGTGAACACTGAAGCTTTCTTT
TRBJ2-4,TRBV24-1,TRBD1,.,CATSDPGTDKNIQYF,TGTGCCACCAGTGACCCCGGGACAGACAAAAACATTCAGTACTTC
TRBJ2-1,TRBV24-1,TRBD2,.,CATSDLGAGDNEQFF,TGTGCCACCAGTGATTTAGGAGCGGGGGACAATGAGCAGTTCTTC
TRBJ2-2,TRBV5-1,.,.,CASSLPGAANTGELFF,TGCGCCAGCAGCTTGCCGGGAGCCGCGAACACCGGGGAGCTGTTTTTT
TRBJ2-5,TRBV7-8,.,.,CASRRRPRVGRTQYF,TGTGCCAGCAGGCGCCGTCCGCGGGTCGGGCGGACCCAGTACTTC
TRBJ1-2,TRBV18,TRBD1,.,CASSPGLTGGGYGYTF,TGTGCCAGCTCACCAGGGTTAACAGGGGGCGGCTATGGCTACACCTTC
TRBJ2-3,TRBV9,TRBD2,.,CASSVAAGGPTDTQYF,TGTGCCAGCAGCGTAGCAGCGGGGGGACCCACAGATACGCAGTATTTT
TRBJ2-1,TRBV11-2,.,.,CASSLVAGHNEQFF,TGTGCCAGCAGCTTAGTTGCGGGACACAATGAGCAGTTCTTC
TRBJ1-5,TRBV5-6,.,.,CASSSRANQPQHF,TGTGCCAGCAGTTCGAGGGCCAATCAGCCCCAGCATTTT
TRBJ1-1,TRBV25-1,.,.,CASMKHMNTEAFF,TGTGCCAGCATGAAACACATGAACACTGAAGCTTTCTTT
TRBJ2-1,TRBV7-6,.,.,CASSLSDREQFF,TGTGCCAGCAGCTTAAGCGACCGGGAGCAGTTCTTC
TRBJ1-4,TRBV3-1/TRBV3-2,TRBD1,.,CASSPGQGWNEKLFF,TGTGCCAGCAGCCCGGGACAGGGTTGGAATGAAAAACTGTTTTTT
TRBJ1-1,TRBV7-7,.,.,CASSLAANTEAFF,TGTGCCAGCAGCTTAGCAGCGAACACTGAAGCTTTCTTT
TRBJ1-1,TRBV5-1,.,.,CASGLDQGYTEAFF,TGCGCCAGCGGATTGGATCAGGGGTACACTGAAGCTTTCTTT
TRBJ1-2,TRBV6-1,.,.,CASSDFRSPVNYGYTF,TGTGCCAGCAGTGATTTCAGGTCCCCAGTTAACTATGGCTACACCTTC
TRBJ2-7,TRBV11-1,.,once,CASSLSGIYEQYF,TGTGCCAGCAGCTTAAGCGGAATCTACGAGCAGTACTTC